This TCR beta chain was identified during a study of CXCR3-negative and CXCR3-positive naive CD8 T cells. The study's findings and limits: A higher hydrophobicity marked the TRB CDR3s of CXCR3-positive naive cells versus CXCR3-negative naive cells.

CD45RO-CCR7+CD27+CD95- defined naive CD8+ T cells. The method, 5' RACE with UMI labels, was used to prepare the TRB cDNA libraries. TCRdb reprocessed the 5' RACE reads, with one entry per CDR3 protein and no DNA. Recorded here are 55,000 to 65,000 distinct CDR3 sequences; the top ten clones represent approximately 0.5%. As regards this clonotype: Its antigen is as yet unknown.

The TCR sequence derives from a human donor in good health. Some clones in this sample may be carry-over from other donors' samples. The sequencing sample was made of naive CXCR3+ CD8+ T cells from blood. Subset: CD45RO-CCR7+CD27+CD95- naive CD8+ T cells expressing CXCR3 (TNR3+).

The CDR3 reads CASSQDPGQTKLRNTIYF. This rearrangement joins TRBV4-2 to TRBJ1-3; TCRdb picks TRBD1, but there is no DNA to check that call. The CDR3 loop spans 18 amino acids. In germline, CDR1 is LGHNA, CDR2 YNFKEQ.